These 6 T cell receptor beta chains originate from one sample sequenced in a study of T cells in narcolepsy. Here immunoSEQ multiplex PCR was the method, and the copy in TCRdb shows in-frame clones only, minus some. The table has more than 20,000 clones, approximately 85% seen once. The sequencing input was memory (CD45RA-) CD4+ T cells from blood. The receptors shown here come from a human donor in good health.

Turning to this clone: Other DNA sequences from this sample encode an identical CDR3 as well. The chain couples TRBV19 to TRBJ2-3, with D hard to call. The CDR3 has 14 amino acids. CDR1 is LNHDA, CDR2 SQIVND, per germline (reference sequence). The germline V and J ends were trimmed by 7 bases and 1 base, with 12 bases remaining between them. The CDR3 region is CASKEPGRTDTQYF. Here the CDR3 DNA reads TGTGCCAGTAAGGAACCGGGCCGCACAGATACGCAGTATTTT.

The rearrangement uses TRBV2 and TRBJ2-7; D may be TRBD1 or TRBD2 (8 bases each). The CDR3 runs 13 residues. Germline assignment: CDR1 SNHLY and CDR2 FYNNEI. The V end was cut by 10 bases, the J end by 3 bases, with 16 bases between. In DNA form, the CDR3 reads TGTGCCACAGGGGGCGGGAGGAGCTACGAGCAGTACTTC. This gives the protein CATGGGRSYEQYF.

The CDR3 sequence is CASMGLWGAKNIQYF. Here the CDR3 DNA reads TGTGCCAGCATGGGCCTCTGGGGGGCCAAAAACATTCAGTACTTC. The chain recombines TRBV27 with TRBJ2-4; D may match TRBD1 or TRBD2 (5 bases each). Germline CDR1 MNHEY, CDR2 SMNVEV (reference sequence). V was trimmed by 7 bases and J by 1 base, leaving 14 bases between them. CDR3 size: 15 residues.

This clone was counted a single time. The chain recombines TRBV12-5 with TRBJ2-2; no clear D. This CDR3 has 17 amino acids. Trimming shortened V by 6 bases and J by 3 bases, and 20 bases separated the two germline ends. The germline V gene encodes CDR1 LGHNT and CDR2 FRNRAP. Written as DNA, the CDR3 is TGTGCTAGTGGCCGCGGTTTGTCGGTGTCGGACACCGGGGAGCTGTTTTTT. This sequence encodes CASGRGLSVSDTGELFF.

The rearrangement uses TRBV27 and TRBJ1-1; 9 nucleotides align to TRBD1. The CDR3 loop spans 13 amino acids. V was clipped by 9 bases and J by 5 bases; unmatched bases: 7. Per the germline V gene, CDR1 is MNHEY and CDR2 is SMNVEV (reference sequence). The CDR3 DNA sequence: TGTGCCAGTTCGGACAGGGGAATTACTGAAGCTTTCTTT. Protein product: CASSDRGITEAFF.

Turning to this clone: Other DNA sequences in this specimen translate into the identical CDR3. The chain has TRBV5-1 and TRBJ2-5; D gene unclear. The CDR3 runs to 14 residues. Trimming shortened V by 4 bases and J by 1 base, and 11 bases separated the two germline ends. The V gene's germline CDR1 is SGHRS and CDR2 YFSETQ. The CDR3: CASSTGRPQETQYF. For the CDR3, the DNA is TGCGCCAGCAGCACCGGGCGCCCCCAAGAGACCCAGTACTTC.